This T cell receptor beta chain was recorded in a study of shared clonotypes between healthy human individuals. Points on this clone: The antigen is undetermined.

Sorted subsets were amplified in replicate PCRs using around 220 ng DNA, some 31,000 T cell genomes. Generated by immunoSEQ multiplex PCR, the TCRdb table keeps only in-frame clones and is missing some. The table has around 340,000 clones, more than 60% seen once. Findings and limits, study-wide: Generally, naive subsets (rather than memory subsets) showed larger estimated richness. In contrast to clonotypes shared by all four donors, non-shared clonotypes had lower generation probabilities.

The germline V and J ends were trimmed by 4 bases and 5 bases, with 9 bases remaining between them. This CDR3 contains 11 residues. CDR1 and CDR2 (germline): SQVTM, ANQGSEA. Sequencing input: memory CD4+ T cells sorted from blood. Subset noted: CD45RA-negative fraction. V gene TRBV29-1 combines with J gene TRBJ2-7; no definite D call. The TCR sequence derives from a man in his thirties or forties in good health. CDR3 residues: CSVGLVDEQYF. In DNA, the CDR3 is TGCAGCGTTGGGCTGGTGGACGAGCAGTACTTC.